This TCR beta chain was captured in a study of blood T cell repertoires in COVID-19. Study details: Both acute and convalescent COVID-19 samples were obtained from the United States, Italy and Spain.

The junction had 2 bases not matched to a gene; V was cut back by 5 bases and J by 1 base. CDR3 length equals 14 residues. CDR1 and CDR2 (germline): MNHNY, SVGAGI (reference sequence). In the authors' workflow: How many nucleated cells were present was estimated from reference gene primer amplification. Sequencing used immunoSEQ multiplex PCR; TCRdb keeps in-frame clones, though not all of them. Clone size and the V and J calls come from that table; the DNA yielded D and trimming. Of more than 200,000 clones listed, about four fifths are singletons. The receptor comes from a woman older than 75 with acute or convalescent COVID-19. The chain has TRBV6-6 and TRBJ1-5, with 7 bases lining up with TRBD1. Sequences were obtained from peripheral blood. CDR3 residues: CASSGQASNQPQHF. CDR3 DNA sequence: TGTGCCAGCAGTGGACAGGCGAGCAATCAGCCCCAGCATTTT.